What follows are 3 T cell receptor beta chains derived from one specimen sequenced in a study of low-dose radiotherapy and immunotherapy resistance in tumors. Time point meaning: before trial treatment. Primers targeting TRAV and TRBV primed first-strand cDNA, covering alpha and beta chains. TCR amplification used 20 PCR cycles, a constant-region primer and a V-primer adapter. TCRdb reprocessed the reads via MiXCR and lists one record per CDR3 protein. The table lists tens of thousands of distinct CDR3 sequences, 26% of them singletons. Specimen: PBMCs, collected before treatment. The receptors were sampled from a male donor with rectosigmoid adenocarcinoma.

This chain connects TRBV7-9 to TRBJ1-2; 9 bases align to TRBD1. Trimming cost V 5 bases and J 7 bases; bases outside gene matches: 14. Germline V gene sequence: CDR1 SEHNR, CDR2 FQNEAQ (reference sequence). This CDR3 contains 16 residues. DNA of the CDR3: TGTGCCAGCAGCCAACCACCGGGACAGGGTATCGGTGGCTACACCTTC. Residues: CASSQPPGQGIGGYTF.

This chain links TRBV18 with TRBJ2-5; 13 bases line up with TRBD2. This CDR3 has 16 residues. From germline, CDR1 is KGHSH and CDR2 LQKENI. J gave up 2 bases and V 3 bases, and 3 bases lay outside the gene matches. This chain's CDR3 is CASSPGTSGIQETQYF. The DNA for the CDR3 is TGTGCCAGCTCACCCGGGACTAGCGGGATTCAAGAGACCCAGTACTTC. The full variable domain, completed using reference TRBV18 and TRBJ2-5, is NAGVMQNPRHLVRRRGQEARLRCSPMKGHSHVYWYRQLPEEGLKFMVYLQKENIIDESGMPKERFSAEFPKEGPSILRIQQVVRGDSAAYFCASSPGTSGIQETQYFGPGTRLLVL.

This clonotype was counted a few times. The V and J genes are TRBV14 and TRBJ2-7; D is unresolved. V was trimmed by 1 base and J by 2 bases, leaving 3 bases between them. The CDR3 has 12 amino acids. CDR1 SGHDN and CDR2 FVKESK come from the germline V gene. Written as DNA, the CDR3 is TGTGCCAGCAGCCAAGGGACCTACGAGCAGTACTTC. Residues: CASSQGTYEQYF. Drawing the rest from reference TRBV14 and TRBJ2-7, the complete variable domain is EAGVTQFPSHSVIEKGQTVTLRCDPISGHDNLYWYRRVMGKEIKFLLHFVKESKQDESGMPNNRFLAERTGGTYSTLKVQPAELEDSGVYFCASSQGTYEQYFGPGTRLTVT.